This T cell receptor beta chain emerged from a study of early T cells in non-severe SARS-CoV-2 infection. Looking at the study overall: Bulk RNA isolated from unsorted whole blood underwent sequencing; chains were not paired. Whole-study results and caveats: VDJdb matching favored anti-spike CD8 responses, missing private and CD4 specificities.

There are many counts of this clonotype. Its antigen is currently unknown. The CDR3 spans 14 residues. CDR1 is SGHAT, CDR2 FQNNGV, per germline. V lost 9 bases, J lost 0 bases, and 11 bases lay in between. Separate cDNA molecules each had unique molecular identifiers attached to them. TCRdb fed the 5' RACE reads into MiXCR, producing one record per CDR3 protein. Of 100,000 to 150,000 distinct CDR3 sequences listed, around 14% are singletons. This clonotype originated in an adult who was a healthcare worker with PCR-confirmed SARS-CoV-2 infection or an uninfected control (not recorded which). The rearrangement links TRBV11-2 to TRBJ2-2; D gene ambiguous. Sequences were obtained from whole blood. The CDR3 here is CASSAQPNTGELFF. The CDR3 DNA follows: TGTGCCAGTTCGGCTCAGCCGAACACCGGGGAGCTGTTTTTT.